The 17 T cell receptor beta chains below all came from one sample that was sequenced in a study of Ad26.COV2.S vaccination and SARS-CoV-2 variants. The repertoire was sequenced with immunoSEQ multiplex PCR; TCRdb's copy has only in-frame clones and lacks some. The table has approximately 360,000 clones, roughly four fifths seen once. Treatment: 15 to 20 received Ad26.COV2.S at low or high dose, single or two shots; five or six received placebo; per-sample allocation not given. The samples were gathered on day 63 after the first injection of vaccine or placebo. The sample was peripheral blood, taken in a trial of Ad26.COV2.S vaccine versus placebo. Receptor source: a person aged 18-65 years who received the Ad26.COV2.S COVID-19 vaccine or a placebo.

The chain links TRBV19 to TRBJ1-5; no definite D call. The V gene's germline CDR1 is LNHDA and CDR2 SQIVND (reference sequence). The CDR3 extends over 15 amino acids. V lost 4 bases and J lost 2, with 12 bases in between. For the CDR3, the DNA is TGTGCCAGTAGTAACGGACTGCGTGGCAATCAGCCCCAGCATTTT. This sequence encodes CASSNGLRGNQPQHF.

This sequence joins TRBV7-8 and TRBJ1-5; a weak D match, TRBD1 (5 bases). This CDR3 is built from 14 residues. V shed 3 bases and J shed 7 bases, with 13 bases lying between them. Per the germline V gene, CDR1 is SGHVS and CDR2 is FQNEAQ. CDR3 protein: CASSFAGSGQPQHF. Written as DNA, the CDR3 is TGTGCCAGCAGCTTTGCAGGGTCGGGACAGCCCCAGCATTTT.

The V call is TRBV27, the J call TRBJ1-1; D gene uncertain. The ends were cut back, 8 bases at V and 4 bases at J, with 14 bases in the middle. Germline values: CDR1 MNHEY, CDR2 SMNVEV (reference sequence). The CDR3 loop spans 13 amino acids. The CDR3 loop is CASREVAGTEAFF. In DNA form, the CDR3 reads TGTGCCAGCCGTGAGGTAGCGGGCACTGAAGCTTTCTTT.

The chain uses TRBV3-1 (or the pseudogene TRBV3-2) and TRBJ2-5, with D perhaps assigned TRBD1 or TRBD2 (6 bases each). Germline assignment: CDR1 LGHDT and CDR2 YNNKEL (reference sequence). Trimming pared 0 bases from V and 4 bases from J, leaving 9 bases between. There are 14 residues in the CDR3. Here the CDR3 reads CASSQEGGRETQYF. CDR3 DNA: TGTGCCAGCAGCCAAGAAGGGGGGAGAGAGACCCAGTACTTC.

The V gene is TRBV27, the J gene TRBJ2-5, with D possibly TRBD2 on 7 matching bases. The CDR3 extends over 15 amino acids. Trimming left V 3 bases short and J 7 bases short, with 18 bases between. CDR1 is MNHEY, CDR2 SMNVEV, per germline (reference sequence). This chain's CDR3 is CASSFGGGRAGTQYF. The CDR3 bases are TGTGCCAGCAGTTTTGGGGGGGGCAGGGCTGGGACCCAGTACTTC.

This clone appeared once. The chain is built from TRBV27 and TRBJ2-7, with 12 bases fitting TRBD2. V gave up 5 bases and J gave up 1 base; unmatched junction bases: 3. The CDR3 loop spans 15 amino acids. From germline, CDR1 is MNHEY and CDR2 SMNVEV (reference sequence). The chain's CDR3 is CASSLGLAGSYEQYF. The CDR3 nucleotides are TGTGCCAGCAGTCTGGGACTAGCGGGTTCCTACGAGCAGTACTTC.

This clone occurred once. The chain links TRBV19 to TRBJ1-2; 11 bases agree with TRBD1. The junction had 11 bases not matched to a gene; V was cut back by 10 bases and J by 4 bases. Germline V gives CDR1 LNHDA, CDR2 SQIVND (reference sequence). This CDR3 has 15 amino acids. The CDR3 region is CATSDRGRLAYGYTF. CDR3 DNA sequence: TGTGCCACCTCGGACAGGGGGCGCTTAGCCTATGGCTACACCTTC.

The gene calls are TRBV6-5 and TRBJ2-7, with D possibly TRBD2 on 5 matching bases. V shed 10 bases and J shed 5 bases, with 18 bases lying between them. The CDR3 is 13 residues long. Germline loops: CDR1 MNHEY, CDR2 SVGAGI. The CDR3 sequence: CATSGSGPNEQYF. CDR3 nucleotides: TGTGCCACTTCTGGGAGCGGCCCCAACGAGCAGTACTTC.

J is TRBJ2-7 and V is TRBV5-6, with D perhaps matching TRBD1 or TRBD2 (5 bases each). This CDR3 region has 15 residues. Germline V gene sequence: CDR1 SGHDT, CDR2 YYEEEE. V was shortened by 4 bases and J by 1 base, with 15 bases between the two germline ends. CDR3 DNA: TGTGCCAGCAGCCTGTCTAGGGACCTGTCCTACGAGCAGTACTTC. Amino acid sequence: CASSLSRDLSYEQYF.

The rearrangement joins TRBV9 to TRBJ2-6; 8 positions agree with TRBD1. The trim removed 5 bases at V and 5 bases at J, leaving 15 bases unmatched. The CDR3 runs 18 residues. CDR1 and CDR2 from the germline V gene are SGDLS and YYNGEE. The CDR3, as DNA: TGTGCCAGCAGATCCTCCGGGACAGGAATTGGAAGGGCCAACGTCCTGACTTTC. It specifies CASRSSGTGIGRANVLTF. Full variable domain (missing parts from reference TRBV9 and TRBJ2-6): DSGVTQTPKHLITATGQRVTLRCSPRSGDLSVYWYQQSLDQGLQFLIQYYNGEERAKGNILERFSAQQFPDLHSELNLSSLELGDSALYFCASRSSGTGIGRANVLTFGAGSRLTVL.

The chain links TRBV11-2 to TRBJ2-5, with 9 bases matching TRBD2. V was clipped by 5 bases and J by 5 bases; unmatched bases: 9. The CDR3 runs to 15 residues. Germline values: CDR1 SGHAT, CDR2 FQNNGV. CDR3 region: CASSALAGVRETQYF. CDR3 coding DNA: TGTGCCAGCAGCGCATTAGCGGGAGTAAGGGAGACCCAGTACTTC.

This chain joins TRBV6-5 and TRBJ1-1; the D gene is possibly TRBD1 (5 bases). V lost 6 bases and J lost 10, with 18 bases in between. The CDR3 totals 13 residues. Germline values: CDR1 MNHEY, CDR2 SVGAGI. The CDR3 region has the DNA TGTGCCAGCAGACCCGAGTGGGGGAGGTCAGCTTTCTTT. Protein sequence: CASRPEWGRSAFF.

The chain carries TRBV5-1 and TRBJ1-1; the match to TRBD1 covers 7 bases. The length of the CDR3 is 14 residues. Looked up from germline, CDR1 is SGHRS and CDR2 is YFSETQ. Unmatched junction bases numbered 4, after V lost 0 bases and J lost 5 bases. CDR3 nucleotide sequence: TGCGCCAGCAGCTTGGAGGCCAGGGGGACTGAAGCTTTCTTT. Protein: CASSLEARGTEAFF. The full variable domain, with the rest looked up from reference TRBV5-1 and TRBJ1-1, is KAGVTQTPRYLIKTRGQQVTLSCSPISGHRSVSWYQQTPGQGLQFLFEYFSETQRNKGNFPGRFSGRQFSNSRSEMNVSTLELGDSALYLCASSLEARGTEAFFGQGTRLTVV.

This clone was counted between two and nine times. The rearrangement uses TRBV5-8 and TRBJ2-2; D unresolved. V dropped 2 bases and J dropped 3 bases, with 11 bases sitting between them. The CDR3 has 15 residues. Germline lookup yields CDR1 SGHTS and CDR2 YDEGEE. The DNA for the CDR3 is TGTGCCAGCAGCTTTTTCGGTAGGGACACCGGGGAGCTGTTTTTT. This translates into CASSFFGRDTGELFF.

This clone occurred a few times. This rearrangement joins TRBV7-9 to TRBJ2-2, with no clear D. Looked up from germline, CDR1 is SEHNR and CDR2 is FQNEAQ (reference sequence). V shed 5 bases and J shed 3 bases, with 13 bases lying between them. The CDR3 sequence is 15 residues long. CDR3 coding DNA: TGTGCCAGCAGCCATGCCCGGGTACACACCGGGGAGCTGTTTTTT. Translating it yields CASSHARVHTGELFF.

The chain uses TRBV18 and TRBJ1-2; perhaps TRBD1 as D (5 bases). With 4 bases removed from V and 7 bases from J, the gap between germline ends came to 10 bases. CDR3 size: 12 residues. CDR1 is KGHSH, CDR2 LQKENI, per germline. CDR3 in amino acids: CASSRGESGYTF. Written as DNA, the CDR3 is TGTGCCAGCTCACGGGGGGAAAGTGGCTACACCTTC. Based on the CDR3 plus reference TRBV18 and TRBJ1-2, the full variable domain is NAGVMQNPRHLVRRRGQEARLRCSPMKGHSHVYWYRQLPEEGLKFMVYLQKENIIDESGMPKERFSAEFPKEGPSILRIQQVVRGDSAAYFCASSRGESGYTFGSGTRLTVV.

Only one count was recorded for this clone. The V and J genes are TRBV5-4 and TRBJ2-2; D possibly matches TRBD1 or TRBD2 (6 bases each). This CDR3 region has 15 residues. Germline values: CDR1 SGHNT, CDR2 YYREEE (reference sequence). Trimming stripped 2 bases from V and 5 bases from J, with 13 bases between. The chain's CDR3 is CASSFQGRSTGELFF. CDR3 coding DNA: TGTGCCAGCAGCTTCCAGGGGAGGTCGACCGGGGAGCTGTTTTTT. The full variable domain, rest sourced from reference TRBV5-4 and TRBJ2-2, is ETGVTQSPTHLIKTRGQQVTLRCSSQSGHNTVSWYQQALGQGPQFIFQYYREEENGRGNFPPRFSGLQFPNYSSELNVNALELDDSALYLCASSFQGRSTGELFFGEGSRLTVL.